The clone carrying this T cell receptor (beta chain) was counted between two and nine times. The study amplified TCR beta CDR3 regions using RNA transcripts. Second-round multiplex PCR came after first-round RT-PCR with HTBI primers. TCRdb recomputed calls from the multiplex PCR reads with MiXCR, one row per CDR3 protein. The data contain roughly 160,000 distinct CDR3 sequences, about 40% of them singletons. The data are from a study of Graves' ophthalmopathy and Graves' hyperthyroidism. The V and J ends lost 5 bases and 3 bases respectively, with 17 bases between them. The CDR3 consists of 16 residues. Germline V gene lookup returns CDR1 SGHTA and CDR2 FQGNSA.

This receptor was obtained from a woman in her thirties or forties with Graves' ophthalmopathy. J is TRBJ2-4 and V is TRBV7-2; a weak D match, TRBD2 (6 bases). What was sequenced was peripheral blood. The CDR3 coding sequence is TGTGCCAGCAGCATCCACCGACTAGTTGGCAAAAACATTCAGTACTTC. Translating gives CASSIHRLVGKNIQYF.